These 32 T cell receptor beta chains came from one sample sequenced in a study of blood T cell repertoires in COVID-19. Data came from immunoSEQ multiplex PCR; TCRdb stores just in-frame clones and leaves some out. This repertoire shows about 200,000 clones, 70% to 90% found once; its top ten account for about 2.2%. Sequencing was carried out using peripheral blood. The receptor set was obtained from a man aged 25 to 45 who had recovered from COVID-19.

The gene calls are TRBV30 and TRBJ2-7; 7 nucleotides agree with TRBD1. V gave up 2 bases and J gave up 7 bases; unmatched junction bases: 2. Per the germline V gene, CDR1 is GTSNPN and CDR2 is SVGIG (reference sequence). This CDR3 is built from 11 residues. The CDR3 DNA follows: TGTGCCTGGAGTCCGGGACAGGAGCAGTACTTC. Translated, it gives CAWSPGQEQYF.

The chain joins TRBV3-1 (or the pseudogene TRBV3-2) to TRBJ2-4, with TRBD1 as a possible D gene (6 bases). The length of the CDR3 is 16 residues. Germline CDR1 is LGHDT and CDR2 is YNNKEL (reference sequence). V dropped 4 bases and J dropped 4 bases, with 17 bases sitting between them. The CDR3 loop reads CASSPMATGWKNIQYF. The CDR3 nucleotides read TGTGCCAGCAGCCCGATGGCGACAGGATGGAAAAACATTCAGTACTTC.

The chain carries TRBV5-4 and TRBJ1-1, with TRBD1 matching 12 bases. The CDR3 length is 15 residues. V lost 4 bases, J lost 6 bases, and 7 bases stayed unmatched. Germline V gene data show CDR1 as SGHNT and CDR2 as YYREEE (reference sequence). The CDR3 is CASSNRDRGQSEAFF. CDR3 bases: TGTGCCAGCAGCAACCGGGACAGGGGGCAATCTGAAGCTTTCTTT.

The V and J genes are TRBV5-6 and TRBJ2-5; D perhaps matches TRBD1 (6 bases). Trimming stripped 0 bases from V and 4 bases from J, with 13 bases between. This CDR3 spans 15 amino acids. The germline V gene encodes CDR1 SGHDT and CDR2 YYEEEE. The CDR3: CASSLAGVEGETQYF. In DNA, the CDR3 is TGTGCCAGCAGCTTGGCAGGGGTTGAAGGAGAGACCCAGTACTTC.

J is TRBJ2-4 and V is TRBV2; a possible D gene is TRBD1 (5 bases). This CDR3 comprises 16 residues. V lost 1 base, J lost 6 bases, and 16 bases lay in between. The V gene's germline CDR1 is SNHLY and CDR2 FYNNEI. CDR3 region: CASSEDQGFGGNIQYF. CDR3 DNA: TGTGCCAGCAGTGAAGATCAGGGTTTTGGTGGAAACATTCAGTACTTC. Looking up the rest from reference TRBV2 and TRBJ2-4 gives the full variable domain: EPEVTQTPSHQVTQMGQEVILRCVPISNHLYFYWYRQILGQKVEFLVSFYNNEISEKSEIFDDQFSVERPDGSNFTLKIRSTKLEDSAMYFCASSEDQGFGGNIQYFGAGTRLSVL.

The chain links TRBV6-5 to TRBJ1-6; D gene unclear. There are 15 residues in the CDR3. Germline CDR1 MNHEY, CDR2 SVGAGI. Trimming left V 2 bases short and J 6 bases short, with 11 bases between. The CDR3 DNA is TGTGCCAGCAGTTACGGTTCTAACCTTAATTCACCCCTCCACTTT. It is translated as CASSYGSNLNSPLHF.

The chain joins TRBV11-2 to TRBJ2-1, with a weak D call TRBD2 (6 bases). There are 18 residues in the CDR3. V lost 3 bases and J lost 3, with 21 bases in between. The germline CDR1 and CDR2 sequences are SGHAT and FQNNGV. CDR3 region: CASSLQHGGIGSYNEQFF. For the CDR3, the DNA is TGTGCCAGCAGCTTGCAACACGGGGGTATAGGAAGCTACAATGAGCAGTTCTTC.

The V and J genes are TRBV19 and TRBJ2-5; D gene uncertain. Germline CDR1 reads LNHDA; CDR2 reads SQIVND (reference sequence). CDR3 length: 11 residues. The V end was cut by 3 bases, the J end by 4 bases, with 3 bases between. The CDR3 loop reads CASSIRETQYF. DNA for the CDR3: TGTGCCAGTAGTATCCGAGAGACCCAGTACTTC.

The V call is TRBV6-6, the J call TRBJ2-7, with 7 bases identical to TRBD1. V was pared by 5 bases and J by 6 bases, with 7 bases of the junction left unmatched. The CDR3 runs 13 residues. The germline V gene has CDR1 MNHNY and CDR2 SVGAGI (reference sequence). CDR3 region: CASSTTYRGEQYF. For the CDR3, the DNA is TGTGCCAGCAGTACCACCTACAGGGGCGAGCAGTACTTC.

V usage is TRBV5-1 and J usage is TRBJ1-3; D may be TRBD1 (5 bases). Germline assignment: CDR1 SGHRS and CDR2 YFSETQ. This CDR3 region has 18 residues. V lost 1 base, J lost 3 bases, and 20 bases lay in between. In DNA form, the CDR3 reads TGCGCCAGCAGCTTGAGACCTCTCGGGGGAGGAGATGGAAACACCATATATTTT. This codes for CASSLRPLGGGDGNTIYF.

This clone was seen only once. The chain recombines TRBV15 with TRBJ1-3; D remains unclear. The CDR3 is 15 residues long. Trimming removed 2 bases from V and 0 bases from J, with 8 bases in between. Germline CDR1 is LNHNV and CDR2 is YYDKDF (reference sequence). The CDR3 DNA is TGTGCCACCAGCAGACCCGGGAGCTCTGGAAACACCATATATTTT. It codes for CATSRPGSSGNTIYF. The full variable domain, in which reference TRBV15 and TRBJ1-3 provide the parts outside the CDR3, is DAMVIQNPRYQVTQFGKPVTLSCSQTLNHNVMYWYQQKSSQAPKLLFHYYDKDFNNEADTPDNFQSRRPNTSFCFLDIRSPGLGDTAMYLCATSRPGSSGNTIYFGEGSWLTVV.

The CDR3 is CASSLWGREQYF. CDR3 bases: TGTGCCAGCAGTTTATGGGGGCGCGAGCAGTACTTC. This chain uses TRBV27 with TRBJ2-7, with D possibly matching TRBD1 (6 bases). Trimming shortened V by 1 base and J by 6 bases, and 7 bases separated the two germline ends. CDR1 MNHEY and CDR2 SMNVEV come from the germline V gene (reference sequence). This CDR3 is built from 12 residues.

The chain combines TRBV10-2 with TRBJ1-3; TRBD1 is a possible D gene (6 bases). The CDR3 extends over 12 amino acids. The V end was cut by 7 bases, the J end by 6 bases, with 10 bases between. CDR1 is WSHSY, CDR2 SAAADI, per germline. CDR3: CASMKGENTIYF. In DNA form, the CDR3 reads TGCGCCAGCATGAAGGGGGAAAACACCATATATTTT.

This sequence joins TRBV7-7 and TRBJ2-1; 8 bases fit TRBD1. This CDR3 has 13 amino acids. Germline V lookup: CDR1 SSHAT, CDR2 FNYEAQ (reference sequence). The V segment lost 5 bases and the J segment 7 bases; nucleotides outside the gene matches: 4. CDR3 DNA sequence: TGTGCCAGCAGCCCACAGGGGGTTAATGAGCAGTTCTTC. This encodes CASSPQGVNEQFF.

The chain joins TRBV6-5 to TRBJ1-5; the D is unclear. There are 15 residues in the CDR3. Germline-derived CDR1 and CDR2 are MNHEY and SVGAGI. V lost 6 bases to trimming and J lost 7 bases, with 19 bases between them. The CDR3 coding sequence is TGTGCCAGCAGACACGACTCCGAGTCGTCCCAGCCCCAGCATTTT. Its protein is CASRHDSESSQPQHF.

V is TRBV10-1 and J is TRBJ2-5, with 7 bases aligning to TRBD2. After removal of 4 bases from V and 7 bases from J, the junction contained 6 bases not matched to a gene. Germline values: CDR1 WNHNN, CDR2 SYGVQD (reference sequence). The CDR3 contains 13 residues. This chain's CDR3 is CASSVTSFATQYF. The CDR3 nucleotides read TGCGCCAGCAGTGTGACTAGCTTCGCGACCCAGTACTTC.

This chain links TRBV7-6 with TRBJ2-3; D possibly corresponds to TRBD2 (6 bases). With 5 bases removed from V and 0 bases from J, the gap between germline ends came to 15 bases. Germline V gives CDR1 SGHVS, CDR2 FNYEAQ. The CDR3 runs 16 residues. CDR3 sequence reads: CASSPLGGTSTDTQYF. In nucleotides, the CDR3 is TGTGCCAGCAGCCCCCTTGGGGGGACTAGCACAGATACGCAGTATTTT.

The chain combines TRBV9 with TRBJ2-2; D is perhaps TRBD2 (7 bases). V was pared by 3 bases and J by 4 bases, with 16 bases between. The CDR3 has 16 residues. The germline CDR1 and CDR2 sequences are SGDLS and YYNGEE. The CDR3 DNA is TGTGCCAGCAGCGGGTCGGGGGGCACGGGCACCGGGGAGCTGTTTTTT. It is translated as CASSGSGGTGTGELFF.

This clone was detected many times. V gene TRBV5-1 combines with J gene TRBJ2-7, with 7 bases fitting TRBD2. CDR3 length equals 15 residues. Germline V CDR1 and CDR2: SGHRS, YFSETQ. The junction had 7 bases not matched to a gene; V was cut back by 4 bases and J by 0 bases. CDR3 sequence reads: CASSAGGELSYEQYF. In DNA form, the CDR3 reads TGCGCCAGCAGCGCTGGGGGGGAGCTCTCCTACGAGCAGTACTTC.

The CDR3 DNA is TGTGCCTGGAGCCGAGGGACAGGGAGGAACACTGAAGCTTTCTTT. Amino acid sequence: CAWSRGTGRNTEAFF. V gene TRBV30 combines with J gene TRBJ1-1, with 9 bases fitting TRBD1. This CDR3 comprises 15 residues. The germline V gene has CDR1 GTSNPN and CDR2 SVGIG (reference sequence). Trimming took 3 bases from V and 1 from J; bases not matched to a gene: 6.

V and J are TRBV4-1 and TRBJ2-1; 8 nucleotides line up with TRBD2. The CDR3 contains 16 residues. The V segment lost 2 bases and the J segment 9 bases; nucleotides outside the gene matches: 12. Germline V gives CDR1 MGHRA, CDR2 YSYEKL. DNA of the CDR3: TGCGCCAGCAGCCAACCTCGGACTAGCAGCTGGAGTGAGCAGTTCTTC. Translating it yields CASSQPRTSSWSEQFF.

V gene TRBV7-9 combines with J gene TRBJ1-2; D possibly corresponds to TRBD1 (6 bases). From germline, CDR1 is SEHNR and CDR2 FQNEAQ (reference sequence). The CDR3 is made up of 17 amino acids. V was shortened by 7 bases and J by 8 bases, with 29 bases between the two germline ends. CDR3 protein: CASTSQEGRGSRGGYTF. CDR3 in DNA: TGTGCCAGCACCTCTCAAGAGGGCAGGGGTTCAAGGGGCGGCTACACCTTC.

The sample holds one count of this clone. The chain is built from TRBV7-2 and TRBJ1-1; D unresolved. The germline V gene encodes CDR1 SGHTA and CDR2 FQGNSA. The CDR3 length is 15 residues. The V end was cut by 0 bases, the J end by 4 bases, with 12 bases between. The CDR3 here is CASSLAFVGPTEAFF. CDR3 sequence (DNA): TGTGCCAGCAGCTTAGCCTTCGTTGGGCCCACTGAAGCTTTCTTT.

This clone was seen just once. This rearrangement joins TRBV19 to TRBJ2-2; 9 nucleotides align to TRBD1. CDR1 and CDR2 (germline): LNHDA, SQIVND (reference sequence). CDR3 length: 14 residues. Trimming cost V 8 bases and J 7 bases; bases outside gene matches: 8. The CDR3 loop reads CASGTGGAYGELFF. In DNA form, the CDR3 reads TGTGCCAGTGGAACAGGGGGCGCGTACGGGGAGCTGTTTTTT.

Turning to this clone: Other DNA sequences in this sample translate to the same CDR3. The chain recombines TRBV6-5 with TRBJ1-1; D perhaps matches TRBD1 (6 bases). Germline lookup yields CDR1 MNHEY and CDR2 SVGAGI. Between the trimmed V and J ends, which lost 2 bases and 6 bases, there was a span of 7 bases. The CDR3 has 12 residues. Written as DNA, the CDR3 is TGTGCCAGCAGTTACGCAGGGGCTGAAGCTTTCTTT. This sequence encodes CASSYAGAEAFF.

The CDR3 sequence: CASSPQTGGDYGYTF. Written as DNA, the CDR3 is TGTGCCAGCAGCCCTCAGACAGGGGGGGACTATGGCTACACCTTC. V and J are TRBV11-2 and TRBJ1-2; 9 bases are shared with TRBD1. Trimming cost V 5 bases and J 3 bases; bases outside gene matches: 7. This CDR3 has 15 residues. Germline V gene sequence: CDR1 SGHAT, CDR2 FQNNGV. The full variable domain, completed using reference TRBV11-2 and TRBJ1-2, is EAGVAQSPRYKIIEKRQSVAFWCNPISGHATLYWYQQILGQGPKLLIQFQNNGVVDDSQLPKDRFSAERLKGVDSTLKIQPAKLEDSAVYLCASSPQTGGDYGYTFGSGTRLTVV.

This chain links TRBV7-2 with TRBJ2-7; 7 bases line up with TRBD1. V lost 5 bases to trimming and J lost 0 bases; unmatched junction nucleotides: 4. Germline-derived CDR1 and CDR2 are SGHTA and FQGNSA. The CDR3 contains 14 residues. DNA of the CDR3: TGTGCCAGCAGCCCAGGGGGACCCTCCTACGAGCAGTACTTC. Its protein is CASSPGGPSYEQYF. The complete variable domain, with remaining parts taken from reference TRBV7-2 and TRBJ2-7, reads GAGVSQSPSNKVTEKGKDVELRCDPISGHTALYWYRQSLGQGLEFLIYFQGNSAPDKSGLPSDRFSAERTGGSVSTLTIQRTQQEDSAVYLCASSPGGPSYEQYFGPGTRLTVT.

The chain is built from TRBV12-3 or TRBV12-4 and TRBJ2-7; D remains unclear. This CDR3 is built from 13 residues. Trimming took 2 bases from V and 3 from J, leaving 8 bases between them. The CDR3 coding sequence is TGTGCCAGCAGTTTACGATCAGTCTACGAGCAGTACTTC. This translates into CASSLRSVYEQYF.

This clone has just one count. The rearrangement links TRBV27 to TRBJ2-6; maybe TRBD1 (5 bases). CDR1 and CDR2 from the germline V gene are MNHEY and SMNVEV (reference sequence). The CDR3 is made up of 16 amino acids. With 2 bases removed from V and 4 bases from J, the gap between germline ends came to 12 bases. This CDR3 reads CASSLGAGYGANVLTF. DNA of the CDR3: TGTGCCAGCAGTTTAGGCGCAGGGTACGGGGCCAACGTCCTGACTTTC.

This clone was seen more than once but under ten times. This sequence joins TRBV19 and TRBJ1-1; D gene ambiguous. Trimming cost V 6 bases and J 3 bases, with 11 bases left between them. The CDR3 loop spans 13 amino acids. CDR1 and CDR2 from the germline V gene are LNHDA and SQIVND (reference sequence). The CDR3 reads CASRFLGDTEAFF. Written as DNA, the CDR3 is TGTGCCAGTAGATTCTTGGGAGACACTGAAGCTTTCTTT.

The chain is built from TRBV19 and TRBJ1-5; D gene unclear. The length of the CDR3 is 12 residues. Germline loops: CDR1 LNHDA, CDR2 SQIVND (reference sequence). V shed 2 bases and J shed 11 bases, with 10 bases lying between them. The CDR3 is CASSIMRSAQHF. The CDR3 region has the DNA TGTGCCAGTAGTATAATGAGGTCCGCCCAGCATTTT.

V usage is TRBV30 and J usage is TRBJ2-7; D uncertain. Germline lookup yields CDR1 GTSNPN and CDR2 SVGIG (reference sequence). This CDR3 has 12 amino acids. V was cut by 1 base and J by 4 bases, with 8 bases left in between. The DNA for the CDR3 is TGTGCCTGGAGTGAAAAGACATACGAGCAGTACTTC. Translating it yields CAWSEKTYEQYF.